This T cell receptor beta chain derives from a study of control samples from healthy donors and cancer patients (dated by TCRdb to 2018 to 2021). The library was produced with the immunoSEQ multiplex PCR assay. The table was pulled from immuneACCESS by TCRdb, which kept in-frame rearrangements only. Such tables lose some clones; where checked, under half of the loss comes from unresolved V genes, and the rest has no known cause. For this sample, the table gives 150,000 to 200,000 clones. Less than 2.5% of the sample goes to the ten largest clones. Details on this clone: Its antigen is unknown.

Sequenced input: blood. The TCR originated in a woman in her twenties or thirties in good health.

The nucleotide sequence reads as follows: TGTGCCAGCAGCTTAGCGACAGGGGTGAGCACTGAAGCTTTCTTT. It translates to CASSLATGVSTEAFF. The chain joins TRBV7-2 to TRBJ1-1; TRBD1 aligns with 8 central bases. Taken from the germline V gene, the CDR1 and CDR2 loops are SGHTA and FQGNSA. From cysteine to phenylalanine, the CDR3 is 15 amino acids long. Of the read, only the CDR3 DNA is kept; its 45 bases are in frame from base 1. Here V drops 0 bases and J drops 4 bases, and the junction holds 4 bases not matched to any gene. The CDR3, completed at both ends by the reference TRBV7-2 and TRBJ1-1 genes, gives the full variable domain GAGVSQSPSNKVTEKGKDVELRCDPISGHTALYWYRQSLGQGLEFLIYFQGNSAPDKSGLPSDRFSAERTGGSVSTLTIQRTQQEDSAVYLCASSLATGVSTEAFFGQGTRLTVV.